Shown below are 11 T cell receptor beta chains from a single sample sequenced in a study of blood T cell repertoires in COVID-19. TCRdb's copy holds only in-frame clones and misses some; the assay was immunoSEQ multiplex PCR. The table includes fewer than 120,000 clones, around 76% detected once. The sequencing input was peripheral blood. These receptors were taken from a woman of 80 years or more with acute or convalescent COVID-19.

V usage is TRBV9 and J usage is TRBJ1-1, with 10 positions matching TRBD1. The junction had 12 bases not matched to a gene; V was cut back by 0 bases and J by 4 bases. CDR3 size: 18 residues. Per germline, CDR1 SGDLS and CDR2 YYNGEE. The CDR3 here is CASSVGRSLDRGGTEAFF. CDR3 DNA: TGTGCCAGCAGCGTAGGGCGCTCTTTGGACAGGGGGGGCACTGAAGCTTTCTTT.

The chain joins TRBV12-5 to TRBJ1-1; D uncertain. Per the germline V gene, CDR1 is LGHNT and CDR2 is FRNRAP. V lost 7 bases and J lost 8, with 11 bases in between. The CDR3 extends over 11 amino acids. CDR3 residues: CASAAGWEAFF. CDR3 coding DNA: TGTGCTAGTGCCGCGGGGTGGGAAGCTTTCTTT.

This rearrangement joins TRBV2 to TRBJ2-3; 8 bases are a match to TRBD2. Unmatched junction bases numbered 7, after V lost 10 bases and J lost 1 base. From germline, CDR1 is SNHLY and CDR2 FYNNEI. CDR3 length: 14 amino acids. The CDR3 DNA reads TGTGCCACCAACGGGGGGGCCCGCACAGATACGCAGTATTTT. Translating it yields CATNGGARTDTQYF.

The table lists this clone with many counts. The chain combines TRBV6-5 with TRBJ1-5; the D is unclear. Germline CDR1 MNHEY, CDR2 SVGAGI. The CDR3 contains 14 residues. Trimming took off 4 bases at V and 2 bases at J, with 9 bases between the two ends. The CDR3 nucleotides read TGTGCCAGCAGTTCCGAAGGAGGCAATCAGCCCCAGCATTTT. It codes for CASSSEGGNQPQHF.

This chain joins TRBV6-2 or TRBV6-3 and TRBJ2-1; the match to TRBD2 covers 7 bases. The CDR3 loop spans 15 amino acids. CDR1 MNHEY and CDR2 SVGEGT come from the germline V gene. The trim removed 3 bases at V and 6 bases at J, leaving 8 bases unmatched. CDR3 nucleotide sequence: TGTGCCAGCAGTTATGAGTGGGGGAGGGGCAATGAGCAGTTCTTC. It translates to CASSYEWGRGNEQFF.

This rearrangement joins TRBV3-1 (or the pseudogene TRBV3-2) to TRBJ1-5, with 9 bases lining up with TRBD1. The germline CDR1 and CDR2 sequences are LGHDT and YNNKEL (reference sequence). Trimming removed 4 bases from V and 6 bases from J; junction bases left unmatched: 4. CDR3 length: 14 amino acids. In DNA, the CDR3 is TGTGCCAGCAGCCCCGGGACAGGGCTTCAGCCCCAGCATTTT. Amino acid sequence: CASSPGTGLQPQHF.

The chain recombines TRBV5-4 with TRBJ2-5, with D tentatively TRBD2 (6 bases). CDR1 SGHNT and CDR2 YYREEE come from the germline V gene (reference sequence). V was trimmed by 4 bases and J by 1 base, leaving 14 bases between them. This CDR3 comprises 15 residues. CDR3 sequence: CASSPATGLQETQYF. Written as DNA, the CDR3 is TGTGCCAGCAGCCCAGCTACGGGACTCCAAGAGACCCAGTACTTC.

This chain links TRBV4-3 with TRBJ1-2; 8 nucleotides agree with TRBD1. CDR1 is LGHNA and CDR2 is YSLEER in the germline V gene. There are 16 residues in the CDR3. The V gene end was trimmed by 0 bases and the J gene end by 2 bases; junction bases not matched to a gene: 5. CDR3 region: CASSQDWAGGNYGYTF. The CDR3 DNA is TGCGCCAGCAGCCAAGATTGGGCAGGGGGCAACTATGGCTACACCTTC.

This chain's CDR3 is CSVQRTVEATNEKLFF. DNA for the CDR3: TGCAGCGTTCAAAGGACAGTTGAAGCAACTAATGAAAAACTGTTTTTT. This chain connects TRBV29-1 to TRBJ1-4; D perhaps matches TRBD1 (6 bases). The CDR3 loop spans 16 amino acids. V lost 5 bases, J lost 0 bases, and 16 bases lay in between. The V gene's germline CDR1 is SQVTM and CDR2 ANQGSEA.

The rearrangement uses TRBV5-5 and TRBJ2-5, with 9 positions matching TRBD2. This CDR3 has 16 amino acids. Germline assignment: CDR1 SGHKS and CDR2 YYEKEE (reference sequence). V trimming: 0 bases; J trimming: 5 bases; junction bases outside the gene matches: 8. CDR3 nucleotide sequence: TGTGCCAGCAGCTTGGGCGGGGGGGCTAGTTTGGAGACCCAGTACTTC. It yields the protein CASSLGGGASLETQYF.

The chain recombines TRBV7-9 with TRBJ1-2; D unclear. The CDR3 consists of 11 residues. Germline CDR1 and CDR2: SEHNR and FQNEAQ (reference sequence). V was cut by 2 bases and J by 13 bases, with 11 bases left in between. The chain's CDR3 is CASSLSRHRTF. CDR3 nucleotide sequence: TGTGCCAGCAGCTTATCGAGGCATCGCACCTTC.